One and the same sample provided the 17 T cell receptor beta chains below, sequenced in a study of radiation and T cells in renal cell carcinoma. The method was immunoSEQ multiplex PCR; TCRdb's version includes in-frame clones alone and lacks a portion of them. The table lists some 64,000 clones, approximately 80% of them singletons. Time point given: blood 4 weeks post-SBRT, at nephrectomy. As to treatment: 15 Gy SBRT to primary tumor, nephrectomy 4 weeks later. The sequencing used blood, collected from a patient whose treatment included radiotherapy and nephrectomy. Receptors were obtained from a man aged 60-69 years with renal cell carcinoma.

The chain couples TRBV12-5 to TRBJ1-2; possible D gene TRBD1, 6 bases. This CDR3 comprises 14 residues. Trimming cost V 4 bases and J 3 bases, with 12 bases left between them. Germline loops: CDR1 LGHNT, CDR2 FRNRAP. In DNA form, the CDR3 reads TGTGCTAGTGGTTCCCCACAGGGTGACTATGGCTACACCTTC. It codes for CASGSPQGDYGYTF.

This rearrangement joins TRBV15 to TRBJ1-3; possible D gene TRBD1, 5 bases. Trimming shortened V by 8 bases and J by 4 bases, and 15 bases separated the two germline ends. Germline V CDR1 and CDR2: LNHNV, YYDKDF (reference sequence). This CDR3 region has 14 residues. The CDR3 region is CATGRTGEGNTIYF. In DNA, the CDR3 is TGTGCCACCGGTAGAACGGGGGAAGGAAACACCATATATTTT.

J is TRBJ1-1 and V is TRBV19, with D uncertain. The V end was cut by 4 bases, the J end by 3 bases, with 6 bases between. The CDR3 covers 12 residues. The germline gives CDR1 LNHDA, CDR2 SQIVND (reference sequence). Written as DNA, the CDR3 is TGTGCCAGTAGTACCCCATACACTGAAGCTTTCTTT. This sequence encodes CASSTPYTEAFF.

The genes are TRBV29-1 and TRBJ1-2; tentative D call: TRBD1 (6 bases). Trimming took 7 bases from V and 5 from J, leaving 26 bases between them. The CDR3 runs to 16 residues. CDR1 is SQVTM, CDR2 ANQGSEA, per germline. CDR3 nucleotides: TGCAGCGCCTTCGAGGGACAAGGGTGGAGAGGGTATGGCTACACCTTC. Translation: CSAFEGQGWRGYGYTF.

Sample share makes this clone medium-sized. CDR3 protein: CASSSTDTYEQYV. The CDR3 DNA follows: TGTGCCAGCAGTTCGACAGATACCTACGAGCAGTACGTC. This sequence joins TRBV2 and TRBJ2-7; possibly TRBD1 for D (5 bases). Germline values: CDR1 SNHLY, CDR2 FYNNEI. The CDR3 is 13 amino acids. V dropped 5 bases and J dropped 2 bases, with 10 bases sitting between them.

The chain carries TRBV7-9 and TRBJ2-7; 9 nucleotides agree with TRBD1. This CDR3 has 16 residues. J was trimmed by 5 bases and V by 4 bases; bases with no gene match: 12. Germline CDR1 reads SEHNR; CDR2 reads FQNEAQ (reference sequence). The CDR3 is CASSSKPGQGTNEQYF. The CDR3 DNA follows: TGTGCCAGCAGCTCAAAACCCGGACAGGGGACGAACGAGCAGTACTTC.

The J gene is TRBJ1-1, the V gene TRBV15; TRBD1 matches at 9 bases. This CDR3 has 14 residues. J lost 5 bases, V lost 3 bases, and 4 bases had no gene match. Germline CDR1 and CDR2: LNHNV and YYDKDF (reference sequence). The CDR3: CATSRDRGRTEAFF. CDR3 bases: TGTGCCACCAGCAGGGACAGGGGCAGGACTGAAGCTTTCTTT. The variable domain in full, completed from reference TRBV15 and TRBJ1-1, reads DAMVIQNPRYQVTQFGKPVTLSCSQTLNHNVMYWYQQKSSQAPKLLFHYYDKDFNNEADTPDNFQSRRPNTSFCFLDIRSPGLGDTAMYLCATSRDRGRTEAFFGQGTRLTVV.

This chain connects TRBV7-2 to TRBJ1-3; D gene ambiguous. This CDR3 contains 14 residues. Trimming took off 6 bases at V and 0 bases at J, with 9 bases between the two ends. Germline CDR1 SGHTA, CDR2 FQGNSA. The CDR3 loop reads CASSRAGSGNTIYF. In DNA form, the CDR3 reads TGTGCCAGCAGTCGTGCGGGCTCTGGAAACACCATATATTTT.

The DNA of the CDR3 is TGTGCCAGTAGCGGTGGCATAAGGACAGGGGACCATGAGCAGTTCTTC. As protein: CASSGGIRTGDHEQFF. The chain has TRBV19 and TRBJ2-1; 9 bases agree with TRBD1. The V segment lost 6 bases and the J segment 8 bases; nucleotides outside the gene matches: 14. The CDR3 covers 16 residues. The germline gives CDR1 LNHDA, CDR2 SQIVND (reference sequence).

The V and J genes are TRBV28 and TRBJ1-2, with a possible D match to TRBD1 (6 bases). V was cut by 3 bases and J by 0 bases, with 17 bases left in between. The germline CDR1 and CDR2 sequences are MDHEN and SYDVKM. CDR3 length equals 17 residues. This CDR3 reads CASSLGDRQVSNYGYTF. CDR3 sequence (DNA): TGTGCCAGCAGTTTGGGGGACCGACAGGTATCTAACTATGGCTACACCTTC.

Only a few counts were recorded for this clone. The chain couples TRBV19 to TRBJ2-5; D perhaps matches TRBD2 (6 bases). V gave up 5 bases and J gave up 4 bases, with 8 bases separating them. This CDR3 region has 12 residues. Germline assignment: CDR1 LNHDA and CDR2 SQIVND (reference sequence). CDR3 bases: TGTGCCAGTAGTCCGGGGGTAGAGACCCAGTACTTC. Translating it yields CASSPGVETQYF.

V usage is TRBV7-8 and J usage is TRBJ1-6, with unresolved D. Germline-derived CDR1 and CDR2 are SGHVS and FQNEAQ. V lost 1 base and J lost 7, with 8 bases in between. CDR3 length equals 14 residues. The CDR3: CASSLVQENSPLHF. The CDR3 DNA sequence: TGTGCCAGCAGCTTAGTCCAAGAGAATTCACCCCTCCACTTT.

The chain combines TRBV15 with TRBJ2-7; 8 bases map to TRBD1. Germline V gene lookup returns CDR1 LNHNV and CDR2 YYDKDF (reference sequence). V gave up 1 base and J gave up 0 bases; unmatched junction bases: 5. The CDR3 loop spans 16 amino acids. Here the CDR3 DNA reads TGTGCCACCAGCAGAGGGGGGACAGGTCGCTCCTACGAGCAGTACTTC. The encoded protein is CATSRGGTGRSYEQYF.

The rearrangement links TRBV5-1 to TRBJ1-1, with unresolved D. CDR1 SGHRS and CDR2 YFSETQ come from the germline V gene. Trimming cost V 7 bases and J 0 bases, with 7 bases left between them. The CDR3 sequence is 12 residues long. The CDR3: CASAGMNTEAFF. CDR3 DNA sequence: TGCGCCAGCGCGGGGATGAACACTGAAGCTTTCTTT. Full variable domain (rest looked up from reference TRBV5-1 and TRBJ1-1): KAGVTQTPRYLIKTRGQQVTLSCSPISGHRSVSWYQQTPGQGLQFLFEYFSETQRNKGNFPGRFSGRQFSNSRSEMNVSTLELGDSALYLCASAGMNTEAFFGQGTRLTVV.

The chain combines TRBV5-1 with TRBJ1-1, with D perhaps matching TRBD1 (6 bases). V was pared by 1 base and J by 2 bases, with 15 bases between. The CDR3 contains 16 residues. Germline V gene lookup returns CDR1 SGHRS and CDR2 YFSETQ. Here the CDR3 reads CASSLRVSGDNTEAFF. In DNA form, the CDR3 reads TGCGCCAGCAGCTTGAGGGTTTCAGGGGATAACACTGAAGCTTTCTTT.

As to this clone: The same CDR3 arises from other DNA sequences in this sample as well. The rearrangement joins TRBV18 to TRBJ1-5; D unresolved. The V gene's germline CDR1 is KGHSH and CDR2 LQKENI. Trimming removed 3 bases at V and 0 bases at J, with 3 bases between. This CDR3 spans 13 amino acids. The CDR3 sequence: CASSPNSNQPQHF. The CDR3 nucleotides are TGTGCCAGCTCACCTAATAGCAATCAGCCCCAGCATTTT. Looking up the rest from reference TRBV18 and TRBJ1-5 gives the full variable domain: NAGVMQNPRHLVRRRGQEARLRCSPMKGHSHVYWYRQLPEEGLKFMVYLQKENIIDESGMPKERFSAEFPKEGPSILRIQQVVRGDSAAYFCASSPNSNQPQHFGDGTRLSIL.

V gene TRBV7-2 combines with J gene TRBJ2-1; D call uncertain. Deletions cut 2 bases from V and 3 bases from J, with 14 bases between. The CDR3 length is 16 residues. CDR1 SGHTA and CDR2 FQGNSA come from the germline V gene. CDR3 coding DNA: TGTGCCAGCAGCTTAATGGCCCCCCGGTACTACAATGAGCAGTTCTTC. Encoded protein: CASSLMAPRYYNEQFF.